The clone carrying this T cell receptor beta chain was picked up many times. Its antigen is still unknown. This entry belongs to a study of T cell repertoires in cytomegalovirus infection. Germline CDR1 is SGHDT and CDR2 is YYEEEE. After removal of 0 bases from V and 6 bases from J, the junction contained 4 bases not matched to a gene. The CDR3 runs to 14 residues. One entry per CDR3 protein, called by TCRdb with MiXCR from the reads. Of about 490,000 distinct CDR3 sequences listed, about 11% are singletons. Study-level results: HLA-C-restricted, CMV-specific TCR beta clonotypes were dominant ex vivo.

Sequenced input: PBMCs. V and J are TRBV5-6 and TRBJ2-7; 9 bases line up with TRBD2. The source of this sequence is a human donor in good health (CMV status not recorded). Some clones in this sample may be carry-over from other donors' samples. The CDR3 nucleotides are TGTGCCAGCAGCTTGGGACTAGCGGCGGGCGAGCAGTACTTC. Protein: CASSLGLAAGEQYF. Complete variable domain (other parts from reference TRBV5-6 and TRBJ2-7): DAGVTQSPTHLIKTRGQQVTLRCSPKSGHDTVSWYQQALGQGPQFIFQYYEEEERQRGNFPDRFSGHQFPNYSSELNVNALLLGDSALYLCASSLGLAAGEQYFGPGTRLTVT.